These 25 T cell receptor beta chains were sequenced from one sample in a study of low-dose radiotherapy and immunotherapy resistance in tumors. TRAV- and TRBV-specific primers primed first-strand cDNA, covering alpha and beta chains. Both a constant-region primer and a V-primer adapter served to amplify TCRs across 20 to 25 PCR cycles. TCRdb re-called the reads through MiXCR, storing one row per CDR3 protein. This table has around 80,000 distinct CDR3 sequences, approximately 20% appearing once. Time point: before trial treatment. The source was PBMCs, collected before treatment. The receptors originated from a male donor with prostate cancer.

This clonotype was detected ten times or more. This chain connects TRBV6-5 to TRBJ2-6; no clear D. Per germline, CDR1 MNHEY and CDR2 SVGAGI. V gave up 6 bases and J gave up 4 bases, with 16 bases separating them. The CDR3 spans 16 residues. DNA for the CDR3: TGTGCCAGCAGCCGGGCCCAAATCTCGGGGGCCAACGTCCTGACTTTC. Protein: CASSRAQISGANVLTF.

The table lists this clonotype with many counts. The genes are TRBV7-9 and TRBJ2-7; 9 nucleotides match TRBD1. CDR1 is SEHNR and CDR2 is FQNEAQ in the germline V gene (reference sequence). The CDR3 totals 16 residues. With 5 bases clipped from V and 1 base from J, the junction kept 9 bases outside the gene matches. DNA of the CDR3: TGTGCCAGCAGCCGACCGCCGGGACAGGGTTCCTACGAGCAGTACTTC. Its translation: CASSRPPGQGSYEQYF.

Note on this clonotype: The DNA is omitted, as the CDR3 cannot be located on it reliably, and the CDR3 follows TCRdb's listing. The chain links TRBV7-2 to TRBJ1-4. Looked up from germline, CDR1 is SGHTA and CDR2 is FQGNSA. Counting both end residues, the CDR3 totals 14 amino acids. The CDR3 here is CASSLAAAGKLFFF.

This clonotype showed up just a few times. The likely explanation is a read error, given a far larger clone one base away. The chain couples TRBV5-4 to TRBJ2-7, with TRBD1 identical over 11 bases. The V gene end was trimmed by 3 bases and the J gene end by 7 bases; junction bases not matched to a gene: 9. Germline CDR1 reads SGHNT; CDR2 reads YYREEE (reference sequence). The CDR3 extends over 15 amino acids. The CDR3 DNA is TGTGCCAGCAGCTCGGACAGGGGGCCCTACAATGAGCAGTACTTC. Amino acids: CASSSDRGPYNEQYF.

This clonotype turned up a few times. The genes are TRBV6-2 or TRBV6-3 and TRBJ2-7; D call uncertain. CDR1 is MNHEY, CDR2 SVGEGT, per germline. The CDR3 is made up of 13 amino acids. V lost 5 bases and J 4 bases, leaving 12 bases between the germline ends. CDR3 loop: CASSEATAYEQYF. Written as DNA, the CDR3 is TGTGCCAGCAGTGAAGCCACAGCGTACGAGCAGTACTTC.

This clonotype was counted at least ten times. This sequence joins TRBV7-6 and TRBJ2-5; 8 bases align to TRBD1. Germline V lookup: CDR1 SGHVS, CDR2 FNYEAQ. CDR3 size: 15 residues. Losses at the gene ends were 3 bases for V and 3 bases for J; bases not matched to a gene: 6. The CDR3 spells CASSFTRGRKETQYF. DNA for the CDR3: TGTGCCAGCAGCTTTACCAGGGGGCGTAAAGAGACCCAGTACTTC.

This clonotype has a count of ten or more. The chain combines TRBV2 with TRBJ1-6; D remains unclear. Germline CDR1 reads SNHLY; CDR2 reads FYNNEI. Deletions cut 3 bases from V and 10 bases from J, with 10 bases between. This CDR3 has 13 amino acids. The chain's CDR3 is CASSDSGSSPLHF. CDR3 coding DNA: TGTGCCAGCAGTGACTCGGGGTCCTCACCCCTCCACTTT.

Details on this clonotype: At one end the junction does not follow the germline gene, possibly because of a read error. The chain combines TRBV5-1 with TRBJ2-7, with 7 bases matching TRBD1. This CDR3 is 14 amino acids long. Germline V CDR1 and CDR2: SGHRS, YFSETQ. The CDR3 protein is CARSLDRSSYEQYF. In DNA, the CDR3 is TGCGCCCGCAGCTTGGACAGGTCATCCTACGAGCAGTACTTC.

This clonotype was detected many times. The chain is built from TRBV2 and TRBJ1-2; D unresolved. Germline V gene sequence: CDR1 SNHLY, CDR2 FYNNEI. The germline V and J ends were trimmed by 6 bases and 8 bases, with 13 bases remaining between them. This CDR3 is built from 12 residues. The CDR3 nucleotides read TGTGCCAGCAGGAACAGCGTTGGAGGCTACACCTTC. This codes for CASRNSVGGYTF.

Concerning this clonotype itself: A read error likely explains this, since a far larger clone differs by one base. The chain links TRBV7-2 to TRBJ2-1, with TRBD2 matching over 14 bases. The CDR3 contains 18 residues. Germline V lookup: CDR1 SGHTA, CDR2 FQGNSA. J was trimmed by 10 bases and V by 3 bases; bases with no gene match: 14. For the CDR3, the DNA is TGTGCCAGCAGCTTTGGGACTAGCGGGAGAAGATTAGGCTACGAGCAGTTCTTC. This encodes CASSFGTSGRRLGYEQFF.

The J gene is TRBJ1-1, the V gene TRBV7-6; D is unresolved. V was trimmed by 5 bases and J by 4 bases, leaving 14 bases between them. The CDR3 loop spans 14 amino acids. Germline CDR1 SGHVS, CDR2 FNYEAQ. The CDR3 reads CASSLLTVGTEAFF. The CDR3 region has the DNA TGTGCCAGCAGCCTTCTGACGGTGGGCACTGAAGCTTTCTTT. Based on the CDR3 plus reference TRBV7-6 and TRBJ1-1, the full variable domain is GAGVSQSPRYKVTKRGQDVALRCDPISGHVSLYWYRQALGQGPEFLTYFNYEAQQDKSGLPNDRFSAERPEGSISTLTIQRTEQRDSAMYRCASSLLTVGTEAFFGQGTRLTVV.

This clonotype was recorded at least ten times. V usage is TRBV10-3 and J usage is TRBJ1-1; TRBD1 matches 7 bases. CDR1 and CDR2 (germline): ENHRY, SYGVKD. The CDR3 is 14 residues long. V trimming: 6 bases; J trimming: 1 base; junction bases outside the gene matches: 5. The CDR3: CAIRNRDRNTEAFF. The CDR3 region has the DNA TGTGCCATCAGGAACCGGGACAGGAACACTGAAGCTTTCTTT.

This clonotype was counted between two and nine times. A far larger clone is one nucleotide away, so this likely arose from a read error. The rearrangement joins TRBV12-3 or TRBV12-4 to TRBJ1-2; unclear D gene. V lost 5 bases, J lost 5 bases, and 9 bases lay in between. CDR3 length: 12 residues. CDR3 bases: TGTGCCAGCAGTGCAGAAGGTTATGGCTACACCTTC. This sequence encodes CASSAEGYGYTF.

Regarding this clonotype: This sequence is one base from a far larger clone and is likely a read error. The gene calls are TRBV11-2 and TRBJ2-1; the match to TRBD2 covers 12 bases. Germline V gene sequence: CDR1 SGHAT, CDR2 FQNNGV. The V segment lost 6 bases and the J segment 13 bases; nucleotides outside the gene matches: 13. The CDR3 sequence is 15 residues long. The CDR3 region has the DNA TGTGCCAGCAGTTCTAGCGGGAGGGCCCAAGAGACCCAGTTCTTC. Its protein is CASSSSGRAQETQFF.

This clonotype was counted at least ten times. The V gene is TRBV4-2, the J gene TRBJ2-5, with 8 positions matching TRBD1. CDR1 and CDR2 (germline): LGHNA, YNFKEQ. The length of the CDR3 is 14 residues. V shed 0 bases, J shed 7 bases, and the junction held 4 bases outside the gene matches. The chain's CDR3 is CASSQEDRVGTQYF. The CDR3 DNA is TGTGCCAGCAGCCAAGAGGACAGGGTGGGGACCCAGTACTTC.

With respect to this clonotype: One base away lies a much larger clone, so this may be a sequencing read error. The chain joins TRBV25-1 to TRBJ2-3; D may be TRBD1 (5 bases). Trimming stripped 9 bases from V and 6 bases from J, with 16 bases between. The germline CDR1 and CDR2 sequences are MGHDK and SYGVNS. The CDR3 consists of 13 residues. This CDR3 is CASSIRGMDTQYF. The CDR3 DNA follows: TGTGCCAGTAGTATAAGGGGTATGGATACGCAGTATTTT.

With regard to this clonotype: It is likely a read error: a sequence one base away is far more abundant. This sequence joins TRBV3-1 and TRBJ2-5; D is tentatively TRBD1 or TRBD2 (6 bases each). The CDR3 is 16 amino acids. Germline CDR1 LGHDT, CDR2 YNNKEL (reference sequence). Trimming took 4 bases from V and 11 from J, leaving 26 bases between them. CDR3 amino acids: CASSRFEGGIAHEQYF. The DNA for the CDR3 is TGTGCCAGCAGCCGTTTCGAGGGGGGTATCGCACATGAGCAGTACTTC.

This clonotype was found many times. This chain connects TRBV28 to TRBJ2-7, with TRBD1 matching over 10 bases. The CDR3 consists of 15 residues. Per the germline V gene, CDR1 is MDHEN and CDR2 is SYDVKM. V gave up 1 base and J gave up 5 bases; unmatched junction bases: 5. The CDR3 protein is CASSLLGQGIHEQYF. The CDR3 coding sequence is TGTGCCAGCAGTTTATTGGGACAGGGGATTCACGAGCAGTACTTC.

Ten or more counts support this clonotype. CDR3 protein: CSARDPSGSYEQYF. As DNA, the CDR3 is TGCAGTGCTAGAGATCCCAGCGGCTCCTACGAGCAGTACTTC. V gene TRBV20-1 combines with J gene TRBJ2-7; the D gene is possibly TRBD2 (5 bases). The CDR3 length is 14 residues. CDR1 DFQATT and CDR2 SNEGSKA come from the germline V gene (reference sequence). The V end lost 0 bases, the J end lost 0 bases, and 9 bases lay between the germline ends.

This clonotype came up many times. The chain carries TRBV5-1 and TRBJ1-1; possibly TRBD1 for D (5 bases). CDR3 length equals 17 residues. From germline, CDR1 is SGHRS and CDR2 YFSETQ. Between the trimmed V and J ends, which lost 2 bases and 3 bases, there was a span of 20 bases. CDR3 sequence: CASSFDYRPGGDTEAFF. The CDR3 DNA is TGCGCCAGCAGCTTTGACTACCGGCCGGGGGGGGACACTGAAGCTTTCTTT.

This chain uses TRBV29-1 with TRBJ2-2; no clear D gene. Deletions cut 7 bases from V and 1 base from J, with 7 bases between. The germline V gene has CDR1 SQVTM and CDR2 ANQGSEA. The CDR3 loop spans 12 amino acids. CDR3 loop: CSADWNTGELFF. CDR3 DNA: TGCAGCGCTGACTGGAACACCGGGGAGCTGTTTTTT.

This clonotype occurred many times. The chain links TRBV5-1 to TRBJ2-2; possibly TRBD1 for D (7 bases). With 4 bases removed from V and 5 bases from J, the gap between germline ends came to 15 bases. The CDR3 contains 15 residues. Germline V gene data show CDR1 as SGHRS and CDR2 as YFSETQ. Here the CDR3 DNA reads TGCGCCAGCAGCCCATTTGCAGGGGGGACCGGGGAGCTGTTTTTT. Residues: CASSPFAGGTGELFF.

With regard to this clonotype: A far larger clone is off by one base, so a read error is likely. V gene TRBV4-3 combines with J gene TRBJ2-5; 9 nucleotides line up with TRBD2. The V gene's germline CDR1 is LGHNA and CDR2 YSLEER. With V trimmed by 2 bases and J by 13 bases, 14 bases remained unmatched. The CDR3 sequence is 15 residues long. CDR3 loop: CASSQLAGSSYERYF. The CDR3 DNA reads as TGCGCCAGCAGCCAACTAGCGGGGAGCTCCTACGAGCGGTACTTC.

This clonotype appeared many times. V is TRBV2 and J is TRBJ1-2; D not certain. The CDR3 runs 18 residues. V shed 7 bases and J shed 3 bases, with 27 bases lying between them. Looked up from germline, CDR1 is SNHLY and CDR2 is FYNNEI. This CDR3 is CASTYSGTQSGQYYGYTF. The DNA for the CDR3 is TGTGCCAGCACGTACTCGGGAACCCAAAGCGGCCAATACTATGGCTACACCTTC.

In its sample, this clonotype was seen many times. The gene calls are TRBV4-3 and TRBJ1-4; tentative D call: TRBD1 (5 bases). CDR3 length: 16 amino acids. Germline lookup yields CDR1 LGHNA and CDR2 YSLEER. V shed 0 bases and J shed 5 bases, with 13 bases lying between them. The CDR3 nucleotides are TGCGCCAGCAGCCAAGATTTCCAGGGACCGAATGAAAAACTGTTTTTT. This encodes CASSQDFQGPNEKLFF.